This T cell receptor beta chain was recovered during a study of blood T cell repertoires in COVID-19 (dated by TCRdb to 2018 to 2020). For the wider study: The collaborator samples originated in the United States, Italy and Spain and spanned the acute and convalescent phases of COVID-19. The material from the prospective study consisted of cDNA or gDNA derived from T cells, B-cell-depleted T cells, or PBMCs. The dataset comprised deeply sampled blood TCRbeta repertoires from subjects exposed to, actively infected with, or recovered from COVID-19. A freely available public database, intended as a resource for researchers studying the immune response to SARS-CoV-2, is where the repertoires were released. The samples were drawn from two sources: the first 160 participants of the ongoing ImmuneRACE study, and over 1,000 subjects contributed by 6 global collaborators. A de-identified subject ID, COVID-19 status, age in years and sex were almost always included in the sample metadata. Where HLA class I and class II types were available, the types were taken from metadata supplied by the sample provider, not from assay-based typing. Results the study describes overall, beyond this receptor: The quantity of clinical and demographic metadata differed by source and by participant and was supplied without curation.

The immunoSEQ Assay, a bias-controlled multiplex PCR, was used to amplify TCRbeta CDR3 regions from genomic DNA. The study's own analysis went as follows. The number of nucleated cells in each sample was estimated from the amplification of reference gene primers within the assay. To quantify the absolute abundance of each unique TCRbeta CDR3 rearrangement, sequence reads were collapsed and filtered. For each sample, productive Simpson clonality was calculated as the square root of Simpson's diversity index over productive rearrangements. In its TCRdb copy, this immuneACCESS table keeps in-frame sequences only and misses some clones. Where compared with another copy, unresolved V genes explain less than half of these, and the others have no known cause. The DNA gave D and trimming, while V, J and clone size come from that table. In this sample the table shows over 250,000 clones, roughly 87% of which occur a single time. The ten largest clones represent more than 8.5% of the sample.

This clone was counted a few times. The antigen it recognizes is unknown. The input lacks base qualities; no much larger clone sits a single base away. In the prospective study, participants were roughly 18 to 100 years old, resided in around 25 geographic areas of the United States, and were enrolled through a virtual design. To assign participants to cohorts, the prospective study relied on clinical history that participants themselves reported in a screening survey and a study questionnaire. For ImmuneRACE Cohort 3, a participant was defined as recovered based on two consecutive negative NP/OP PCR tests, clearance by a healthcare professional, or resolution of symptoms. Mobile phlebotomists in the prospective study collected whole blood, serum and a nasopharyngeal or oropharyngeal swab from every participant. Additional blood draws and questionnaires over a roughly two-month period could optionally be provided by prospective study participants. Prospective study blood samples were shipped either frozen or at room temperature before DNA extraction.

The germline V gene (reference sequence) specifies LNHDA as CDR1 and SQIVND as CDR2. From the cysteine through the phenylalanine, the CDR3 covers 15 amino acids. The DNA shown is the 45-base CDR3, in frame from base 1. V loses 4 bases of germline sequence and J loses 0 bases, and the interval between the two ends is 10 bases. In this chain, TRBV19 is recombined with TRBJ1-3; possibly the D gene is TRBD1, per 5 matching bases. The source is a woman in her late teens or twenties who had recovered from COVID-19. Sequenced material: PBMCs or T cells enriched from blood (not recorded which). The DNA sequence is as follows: TGTGCCAGTAGTAGGGGCCAGTCCTCTGGAAACACCATATATTTT. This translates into CASSRGQSSGNTIYF.